This T cell receptor (beta chain) stems from a study of shared clonotypes between healthy human individuals. Generated by immunoSEQ multiplex PCR, the TCRdb table keeps only in-frame clones and is missing some. The table lists more than 400,000 clones, 90% to 96% of them singletons. This clone was detected only once. The V gene end was trimmed by 6 bases and the J gene end by 2 bases; junction bases not matched to a gene: 7. This CDR3 region has 15 residues. Germline V gene sequence: CDR1 MDHEN, CDR2 SYDVKM. This sequence originates from a woman aged 25 to 39 in good health. Sequencing was done on a sample of naive CD4+ T cells sorted from blood. Subset denoted: CD45RA+ positively selected. The rearrangement joins TRBV28 to TRBJ1-1; 9 nucleotides line up with TRBD1. The CDR3 coding sequence is TGTGCCAGCAGACAACAGGGGGCTGTAAACACTGAAGCTTTCTTT. As protein: CASRQQGAVNTEAFF.